These 17 T cell receptor beta chains were all obtained from the same sample, sequenced in a study of CD8 T cells in Susac syndrome. Reverse transcription of roughly 0.5 to 1 ug RNA was carried out with random hexamers. TCRdb redid the calling of the immunoSEQ multiplex PCR reads with MiXCR, one entry per CDR3 protein. There are 150,000 to 160,000 distinct CDR3 sequences in the sample; roughly 95% occur only once, and about 0.16% lies in the top ten. The sample comprised CD4+ T cells from PBMCs. These receptors were collected from a human donor with Susac syndrome.

This sequence joins TRBV2 and TRBJ2-7, with D possibly matching TRBD1 (6 bases). The V gene's germline CDR1 is SNHLY and CDR2 FYNNEI. The CDR3 has 16 residues. V dropped 0 bases and J dropped 3 bases, with 15 bases sitting between them. The CDR3 spells CASSEAATGRVYEQYF. The CDR3 nucleotides read TGTGCCAGCAGTGAAGCGGCGACAGGAAGAGTCTACGAGCAGTACTTC.

This chain uses TRBV12-3 or TRBV12-4 with TRBJ2-7; D call uncertain. This CDR3 is 13 amino acids long. Trimming took off 8 bases at V and 2 bases at J, with 13 bases between the two ends. The CDR3 spells CASRSSATYEQYF. In DNA form, the CDR3 reads TGTGCCAGCCGTAGTTCCGCCACCTACGAGCAGTACTTC.

This clonotype was recorded only once. The chain joins TRBV3-1 to TRBJ1-6, with 8 bases that match TRBD1. Germline values: CDR1 LGHDT, CDR2 YNNKEL (reference sequence). V lost 4 bases and J lost 6; bases outside the gene matches: 2. This CDR3 has 14 residues. The CDR3 nucleotides read TGTGCCAGCAGCCGACAGGGGTTTAATTCACCCCTCCACTTT. Translation: CASSRQGFNSPLHF.

This CDR3 reads CASSLSGGSSYEQYF. For the CDR3, the DNA is TGTGCCAGCTCCCTGAGCGGGGGGAGCTCCTACGAGCAGTACTTC. The chain is built from TRBV25-1 and TRBJ2-7; the match to TRBD2 covers 9 bases. V trimming: 8 bases; J trimming: 0 bases; junction bases outside the gene matches: 8. CDR3 length: 15 amino acids. Per the germline V gene, CDR1 is MGHDK and CDR2 is SYGVNS.

The chain uses TRBV9 and TRBJ2-5; 8 bases align to TRBD2. Germline V lookup: CDR1 SGDLS, CDR2 YYNGEE. The CDR3 is made up of 14 amino acids. Trimming took 0 bases from V and 5 from J; bases not matched to a gene: 3. The CDR3 DNA sequence: TGTGCCAGCAGCGTAGCCAGGACTAGCGAGACCCAGTACTTC. Translated: CASSVARTSETQYF. Full variable domain (rest looked up from reference TRBV9 and TRBJ2-5): DSGVTQTPKHLITATGQRVTLRCSPRSGDLSVYWYQQSLDQGLQFLIQYYNGEERAKGNILERFSAQQFPDLHSELNLSSLELGDSALYFCASSVARTSETQYFGPGTRLLVL.

The chain carries TRBV7-2 and TRBJ2-2; the D is unclear. This CDR3 has 14 residues. Germline V gene sequence: CDR1 SGHTA, CDR2 FQGNSA. V lost 6 bases to trimming and J lost 4 bases, with 12 bases between them. DNA of the CDR3: TGTGCCAGCAGGCCAAACCAGGTCACCGGGGAGCTGTTTTTT. It is translated as CASRPNQVTGELFF.

The V gene is TRBV4-3, the J gene TRBJ2-1; 12 nucleotides match TRBD2. There are 17 residues in the CDR3. Germline CDR1 LGHNA, CDR2 YSLEER. V lost 0 bases to trimming and J lost 5 bases; unmatched junction nucleotides: 5. CDR3 sequence reads: CASSQDPSGGANNEQFF. CDR3 bases: TGCGCCAGCAGCCAAGACCCTAGCGGGGGGGCAAACAATGAGCAGTTCTTC.

This CDR3 is CASSSLSGALNEQYF. The CDR3 nucleotides are TGTGCCAGCAGTTCCCTAAGCGGGGCCCTCAACGAGCAGTACTTC. V gene TRBV6-5 combines with J gene TRBJ2-7; TRBD2 matches 7 bases. With V trimmed by 4 bases and J by 5 bases, 11 bases remained unmatched. Germline V gene sequence: CDR1 MNHEY, CDR2 SVGAGI. The CDR3 has 15 amino acids.

The V gene is TRBV20-1, the J gene TRBJ1-1; 8 bases line up with TRBD1. CDR1 and CDR2 (germline): DFQATT, SNEGSKA (reference sequence). The CDR3 extends over 13 amino acids. Losses at the gene ends were 1 base for V and 6 bases for J; bases not matched to a gene: 4. CDR3 sequence reads: CSARGQGWAEAFF. CDR3 coding DNA: TGCAGTGCTAGAGGACAGGGGTGGGCTGAAGCTTTCTTT.

The CDR3 bases are TGTGCCAGCAGTGAATACGGGGCATTACCTAATGAGCAGTTCTTC. Translation: CASSEYGALPNEQFF. J is TRBJ2-1 and V is TRBV25-1; D possibly matches TRBD1 or TRBD2 (5 bases each). This CDR3 has 15 residues. The germline gives CDR1 MGHDK, CDR2 SYGVNS. V was pared by 0 bases and J by 7 bases, with 13 bases between.

The chain couples TRBV10-3 to TRBJ1-2; tentative D call: TRBD1 (6 bases). The length of the CDR3 is 14 residues. V gave up 3 bases and J gave up 8 bases, with 16 bases separating them. Germline V gene lookup returns CDR1 ENHRY and CDR2 SYGVKD. CDR3 amino acids: CAISDSRGLEGYTF. For the CDR3, the DNA is TGTGCCATCAGTGATTCCAGGGGCTTAGAGGGCTACACCTTC.

The J gene is TRBJ2-1, the V gene TRBV5-1; TRBD2 matches at 11 bases. Germline V gene sequence: CDR1 SGHRS, CDR2 YFSETQ. CDR3 size: 15 residues. V gave up 5 bases and J gave up 7 bases; unmatched junction bases: 8. The CDR3 region is CASRPGLAVPNEQFF. CDR3 nucleotide sequence: TGCGCCAGCAGGCCGGGACTAGCGGTACCAAATGAGCAGTTCTTC.

The V and J genes are TRBV2 and TRBJ1-1; tentative D call: TRBD1 (6 bases). Germline loops: CDR1 SNHLY, CDR2 FYNNEI. This CDR3 comprises 14 residues. Trimming removed 8 bases from V and 4 bases from J, with 17 bases in between. The CDR3, as DNA: TGTGCCAGCGGCATATTGGGAGGGGGCACTGAAGCTTTCTTT. This codes for CASGILGGGTEAFF.

The rearrangement joins TRBV29-1 to TRBJ1-5; D is ambiguous. Trimming removed 0 bases at V and 0 bases at J, with 6 bases between. CDR1 and CDR2 (germline): SQVTM, ANQGSEA. The CDR3 is 14 amino acids. The CDR3 bases are TGCAGCGTTGAAGACAGATATAGCAATCAGCCCCAGCATTTT. Amino acid sequence: CSVEDRYSNQPQHF.

The rearrangement uses TRBV20-1 and TRBJ1-4, with no clear D. Germline V gene sequence: CDR1 DFQATT, CDR2 SNEGSKA (reference sequence). This CDR3 has 14 residues. The V end lost 0 bases, the J end lost 8 bases, and 13 bases lay between the germline ends. CDR3 region: CSARDYLNREKLFF. The CDR3 DNA sequence: TGCAGTGCTAGAGATTACCTTAATCGGGAAAAACTGTTTTTT.

The DNA for the CDR3 is TGCAGTGCTTATAGCGGGGGGGGAGCCTACGAGCAGTACTTC. Its protein is CSAYSGGGAYEQYF. V usage is TRBV20-1 and J usage is TRBJ2-7; 11 positions match TRBD2. V trimming: 5 bases; J trimming: 2 bases; junction bases outside the gene matches: 5. The CDR3 has 14 residues. CDR1 and CDR2 from the germline V gene are DFQATT and SNEGSKA (reference sequence).

The CDR3 protein is CASSYPPGDGYTF. The CDR3 nucleotides read TGTGCCAGCAGTTACCCTCCGGGGGATGGCTACACCTTC. The V call is TRBV6-6, the J call TRBJ1-2; TRBD1 might be the D (5 bases). The germline gives CDR1 MNHNY, CDR2 SVGAGI (reference sequence). This CDR3 comprises 13 residues. The germline V and J ends were trimmed by 2 bases and 6 bases, with 10 bases remaining between them.